This entry lists 13 T cell receptor beta chains sequenced from one sample in a study of cytomegalovirus exposure and HLA in healthy donors (dated by TCRdb to the late 2010s). The receptor library was made with the immunoSEQ multiplex PCR assay. For the multiplex PCR, a mixture combining 60 forward primers for TCR Vbeta segments and 13 reverse primers for TCR Jbeta segments was used. Sourced from immuneACCESS, this table was stored by TCRdb with only in-frame sequences that have V and J called. A share of the clones is absent; for the studies checked, an unresolved V gene accounts for under half, and the remainder has no known explanation. The sample table contains about 82,000 clones; only one count was recorded for roughly 60% of them. Of the sample, 20% to 25% falls within the top ten clones. Sequenced input: PBMCs. The receptors come from a woman aged 45-65 years in good health and CMV-seropositive.

In this sample, this clone turned up a few times. The chain employs TRBV4-1 and TRBJ2-3, with 7 bases aligning to TRBD2. The CDR3 runs 17 residues. CDR1 is MGHRA, CDR2 YSYEKL, per germline. V lost 0 bases to trimming and J lost 5 bases; unmatched junction nucleotides: 11. The CDR3 reads CASSQEEGLAVKDTQYF. DNA of the CDR3: TGCGCCAGCAGCCAAGAAGAGGGCCTAGCGGTAAAAGATACGCAGTATTTT.

This clone came up once. This same CDR3 is encoded by further DNA sequences in the sample. The J gene is TRBJ1-1, the V gene TRBV6-6, with D perhaps matching TRBD1 (5 bases). This CDR3 is built from 12 residues. CDR1 MNHNY and CDR2 SVGAGI come from the germline V gene (reference sequence). V was clipped by 6 bases and J by 2 bases, with 7 bases between them. The CDR3 loop is CASRDTNTEAFF. The DNA for the CDR3 is TGTGCCAGCAGGGACACCAACACTGAAGCTTTCTTT.

This clone was recorded a few times. The rearrangement uses TRBV5-6 and TRBJ1-1, with a possible D match to TRBD1 (6 bases). This CDR3 comprises 13 residues. V was cut by 1 base and J by 10 bases, with 14 bases left in between. The germline V gene encodes CDR1 SGHDT and CDR2 YYEEEE. CDR3 in DNA: TGTGCCAGCAGCTTGAAGGGGGGCGGGGGAGCTTTCTTT. Its protein product is CASSLKGGGGAFF. Using reference TRBV5-6 and TRBJ1-1 for the parts outside the CDR3, the full variable domain is DAGVTQSPTHLIKTRGQQVTLRCSPKSGHDTVSWYQQALGQGPQFIFQYYEEEERQRGNFPDRFSGHQFPNYSSELNVNALLLGDSALYLCASSLKGGGGAFFGQGTRLTVV.

This clone was observed a few times. The CDR3 DNA reads TGTGCCACCAGCACGGGGACAGGGGGCGTAACTGAAGCTTTCTTT. It is translated as CATSTGTGGVTEAFF. The rearrangement links TRBV15 to TRBJ1-1, with 12 bases matching TRBD1. The CDR3 extends over 15 amino acids. The germline V gene encodes CDR1 LNHNV and CDR2 YYDKDF (reference sequence). Trimming took 4 bases from V and 5 from J; bases not matched to a gene: 5.

The chain recombines TRBV28 with TRBJ1-2; tentatively, D is TRBD1 (5 bases). The CDR3 is 13 amino acids. Germline V gives CDR1 MDHEN, CDR2 SYDVKM. V was trimmed by 6 bases and J by 8 bases, leaving 16 bases between them. The CDR3 nucleotides read TGTGCCAGCAGACGATCCACGGGGGGGGGCTACACCTTC. Protein sequence: CASRRSTGGGYTF.

This chain uses TRBV4-2 with TRBJ1-6; 7 bases align to TRBD1. Germline CDR1 LGHNA, CDR2 YNFKEQ. V gave up 1 base and J gave up 10 bases; unmatched junction bases: 4. This CDR3 contains 14 residues. The CDR3: CASSQGGGESPLHF. The CDR3 DNA is TGTGCCAGCAGCCAAGGAGGGGGCGAATCACCCCTCCACTTT.

The chain uses TRBV5-1 and TRBJ1-4, with D unclear. CDR3 length equals 13 residues. V lost 5 bases, J lost 3 bases, and 8 bases lay in between. From germline, CDR1 is SGHRS and CDR2 YFSETQ. The CDR3: CASSPRANEKLFF. CDR3 sequence (DNA): TGCGCCAGCAGTCCACGGGCTAATGAAAAACTGTTTTTT.

The V and J genes are TRBV5-6 and TRBJ1-1; D not resolved. The CDR3 spans 12 residues. The V end lost 0 bases, the J end lost 8 bases, and 8 bases lay between the germline ends. Germline CDR1 and CDR2: SGHDT and YYEEEE. The CDR3 here is CASSLVSNEAFF. The CDR3 coding sequence is TGTGCCAGCAGCTTGGTCAGTAACGAAGCTTTCTTT.

V and J are TRBV28 and TRBJ1-1, with D possibly being TRBD1 (5 bases). This CDR3 contains 15 residues. Trimming took 4 bases from V and 2 from J, leaving 14 bases between them. Germline V gives CDR1 MDHEN, CDR2 SYDVKM. CDR3 DNA: TGTGCCAGCAGTTCCCGTGGGGGGTTAAACACTGAAGCTTTCTTT. Its protein is CASSSRGGLNTEAFF.

The chain couples TRBV10-3 to TRBJ2-7; 10 bases agree with TRBD2. There are 14 residues in the CDR3. CDR1 and CDR2 from the germline V gene are ENHRY and SYGVKD. J gave up 5 bases and V 6 bases, and 7 bases lay outside the gene matches. CDR3 sequence: CAIRASSGGHEQYF. As DNA, the CDR3 is TGTGCCATCAGAGCGTCTAGCGGGGGACACGAGCAGTACTTC.

The chain couples TRBV4-3 to TRBJ1-2; TRBD1 aligns across 7 bases. V trimming: 0 bases; J trimming: 4 bases; junction bases outside the gene matches: 11. The CDR3 is 17 residues long. Germline CDR1 is LGHNA and CDR2 is YSLEER. The CDR3 nucleotides are TGCGCCAGCAGCCAAGATCGGGGACAGACACTATCCTATGGCTACACCTTC. This encodes CASSQDRGQTLSYGYTF.

This clone was detected a few times. This chain links TRBV7-3 with TRBJ2-3; D unresolved. Per germline, CDR1 SGHTA and CDR2 FQGTGA. V was trimmed by 5 bases and J by 1 base, leaving 10 bases between them. The CDR3 extends over 14 amino acids. CDR3 nucleotides: TGTGCCAGCAGCCCACAGTCAGGCACAGATACGCAGTATTTT. As protein: CASSPQSGTDTQYF. The full variable domain, its missing parts supplied by reference TRBV7-3 and TRBJ2-3, is GAGVSQTPSNKVTEKGKYVELRCDPISGHTALYWYRQSLGQGPEFLIYFQGTGAADDSGLPNDRFFAVRPEGSVSTLKIQRTERGDSAVYLCASSPQSGTDTQYFGPGTRLTVL.

The CDR3 region has the DNA TGTGCCACCAGCAGAGATGTAGAGGCAGGGAGGCTCTATGGCTACACCTTC. As protein: CATSRDVEAGRLYGYTF. V gene TRBV15 combines with J gene TRBJ1-2; maybe TRBD1 (5 bases). CDR1 and CDR2 from the germline V gene are LNHNV and YYDKDF (reference sequence). V lost 0 bases to trimming and J lost 4 bases, with 18 bases between them. There are 17 residues in the CDR3.